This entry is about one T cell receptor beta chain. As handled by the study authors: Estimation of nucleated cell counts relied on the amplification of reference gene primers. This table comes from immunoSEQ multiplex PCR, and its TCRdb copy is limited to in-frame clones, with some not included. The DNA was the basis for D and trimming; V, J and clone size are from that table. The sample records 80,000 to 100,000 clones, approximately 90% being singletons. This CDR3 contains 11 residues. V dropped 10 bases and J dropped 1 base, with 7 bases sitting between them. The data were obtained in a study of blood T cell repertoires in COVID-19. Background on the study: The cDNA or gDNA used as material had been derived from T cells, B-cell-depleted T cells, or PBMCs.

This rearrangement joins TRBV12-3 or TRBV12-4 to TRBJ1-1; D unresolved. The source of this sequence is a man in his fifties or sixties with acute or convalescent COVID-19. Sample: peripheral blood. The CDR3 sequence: CATKKNTEAFF. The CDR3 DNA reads TGTGCCACCAAAAAGAACACTGAAGCTTTCTTT.